This T cell receptor beta chain appears in the sequencing data of a study of OX40 agonist ivuxolimab in advanced cancers. Overall study: The treatment was a fully human IgG2 OX40 agonist, ivuxolimab.

Concerning this clone: Its target is unknown.

Clones were read by immunoSEQ multiplex PCR, and TCRdb kept only the in-frame ones, dropping some. The sample records tens of thousands of clones, around 80% being singletons. V trimming: 0 bases; J trimming: 4 bases; junction bases outside the gene matches: 8. CDR3 length equals 16 residues. Germline CDR1 is SGDLS and CDR2 is YYNGEE. Study-wide results and caveats: CD8+ T cells averaged more expanded clones than CD4+. Low normalized clonal expansion also occurred in some nonresponding patients.

The specimen was CD4+ or CD8+ T cells sorted from blood, collected in a trial of the OX40 agonist ivuxolimab. The receptor comes from an adult with an advanced solid tumor such as melanoma, head and neck, liver or kidney cancer. This chain connects TRBV9 to TRBJ1-1, with 8 bases matching TRBD1. Written as DNA, the CDR3 is TGTGCCAGCAGCGTAGGGGCAGGGGGCTTAGGCACTGAAGCTTTCTTT. Translation: CASSVGAGGLGTEAFF.